This TCR beta chain emerged from a study of blood T cell repertoires in COVID-19. This table comes from immunoSEQ multiplex PCR, and its TCRdb copy is limited to in-frame clones, with some not included. Of fewer than 90,000 clones in the sample, about 88% are singletons; the top ten hold about 4%. The sequenced material came from peripheral blood. The TCR was taken from a man between 70 and 80 years old with active COVID-19.

CDR3: CASRDRGGNQPQHF. CDR3 coding DNA: TGTGCCAGCAGGGACAGGGGGGGCAATCAGCCCCAGCATTTT. The J gene is TRBJ1-5, the V gene TRBV27; 10 bases match TRBD1. V shed 6 bases, J shed 2 bases, and the junction held 1 base outside the gene matches. CDR1 and CDR2 from the germline V gene are MNHEY and SMNVEV (reference sequence). CDR3 size: 14 residues.